Each of the 22 T cell receptor beta chains below was sequenced from the same sample in a study of T cell responses to AZD1222 COVID-19 vaccine. The data were produced by immunoSEQ multiplex PCR, yet TCRdb's version contains in-frame clones alone and is incomplete. This table holds 150,000 to 200,000 clones, around 90% found once. The sample consisted of peripheral blood, taken on day 0 of AZD1222 vaccination. These receptors came from an adult in good health.

The rearrangement links TRBV30 to TRBJ1-1, with TRBD1 as a possible D gene (5 bases). Germline V gene data show CDR1 as GTSNPN and CDR2 as SVGIG (reference sequence). V gave up 7 bases and J gave up 6 bases, with 15 bases separating them. This CDR3 is 12 amino acids long. The CDR3 DNA sequence: TGTGCCTCCGTCGGGGGTGGTGCTGAAGCTTTCTTT. It translates to CASVGGGAEAFF.

V and J are TRBV28 and TRBJ1-2, with a weak D call TRBD1 (5 bases). Germline V lookup: CDR1 MDHEN, CDR2 SYDVKM. V was trimmed by 2 bases and J by 11 bases, leaving 12 bases between them. This CDR3 comprises 12 residues. CDR3 region: CASSLRARGYTF. The CDR3 DNA sequence: TGTGCCAGCAGTTTAAGGGCTAGGGGTTACACCTTC.

The genes are TRBV9 and TRBJ1-5; D unresolved. Trimming removed 1 base at V and 0 bases at J, with 8 bases between. The CDR3 totals 15 residues. CDR1 is SGDLS, CDR2 YYNGEE, per germline. The CDR3 DNA is TGTGCCAGCAGCGTAACGGGGTATAGCAATCAGCCCCAGCATTTT. Amino acids: CASSVTGYSNQPQHF. Drawing the rest from reference TRBV9 and TRBJ1-5, the complete variable domain is DSGVTQTPKHLITATGQRVTLRCSPRSGDLSVYWYQQSLDQGLQFLIQYYNGEERAKGNILERFSAQQFPDLHSELNLSSLELGDSALYFCASSVTGYSNQPQHFGDGTRLSIL.

The CDR3 region has the DNA TGTGCCAGCAGGATAAAGGACACTCACACCGGGGAGCTGTTTTTT. The encoded protein is CASRIKDTHTGELFF. The V call is TRBV6-5, the J call TRBJ2-2; tentatively, D is TRBD1 (5 bases). V gave up 6 bases and J gave up 3 bases, with 14 bases separating them. Germline V CDR1 and CDR2: MNHEY, SVGAGI. The CDR3 covers 15 residues.

The chain carries TRBV5-8 and TRBJ1-2; D possibly corresponds to TRBD1 (5 bases). V shed 2 bases and J shed 7 bases, with 21 bases lying between them. This CDR3 is 16 amino acids long. CDR1 is SGHTS and CDR2 is YDEGEE in the germline V gene. CDR3 nucleotide sequence: TGTGCCAGCAGCTTCGGACTTACTTCGGGGGTCGGTGGCTACACCTTC. Translation gives CASSFGLTSGVGGYTF.

The rearrangement joins TRBV11-2 to TRBJ1-3, with D uncertain. V gave up 6 bases and J gave up 0 bases, with 12 bases separating them. In germline, CDR1 is SGHAT, CDR2 FQNNGV. The CDR3 spans 15 residues. CDR3 protein: CASRATGNSGNTIYF. CDR3 bases: TGTGCCAGCAGGGCGACGGGTAACTCTGGAAACACCATATATTTT.

The J gene is TRBJ2-1, the V gene TRBV7-9; a possible D gene is TRBD2 (6 bases). In germline, CDR1 is SEHNR, CDR2 FQNEAQ (reference sequence). Trimming pared 5 bases from V and 6 bases from J, leaving 11 bases between. The length of the CDR3 is 13 residues. The CDR3 DNA is TGTGCCAGCAGCGAGGGACTCATCAATGAGCAGTTCTTC. This gives the protein CASSEGLINEQFF.

The J gene is TRBJ2-1, the V gene TRBV19; 7 positions match TRBD2. Germline trimming cut 3 bases from V and 9 bases from J; bases unmatched to any gene: 5. The germline V gene encodes CDR1 LNHDA and CDR2 SQIVND (reference sequence). The CDR3 runs to 13 residues. The CDR3 DNA is TGTGCCAGTAGTATCCTGGGGGGGGGTGAGCAGTTCTTC. It encodes CASSILGGGEQFF.

J is TRBJ2-1 and V is TRBV6-6; the match to TRBD2 covers 7 bases. Germline CDR1 and CDR2: MNHNY and SVGAGI (reference sequence). This CDR3 spans 14 amino acids. V lost 10 bases, J lost 0 bases, and 6 bases stayed unmatched. CDR3 residues: CATLLAGSYNEQFF. The CDR3 DNA is TGTGCCACGCTATTAGCGGGCTCCTACAATGAGCAGTTCTTC.

V gene TRBV28 combines with J gene TRBJ2-2, with D possibly being TRBD1 (5 bases). Germline CDR1 reads MDHEN; CDR2 reads SYDVKM. V was clipped by 8 bases and J by 4 bases, with 11 bases between them. The CDR3 runs to 13 residues. The CDR3 reads CASQGAATGELFF. CDR3 bases: TGTGCCAGCCAGGGTGCAGCCACCGGGGAGCTGTTTTTT.

The chain's CDR3 is CAWSWGDGNTIYF. In DNA, the CDR3 is TGTGCCTGGAGTTGGGGAGATGGAAACACCATATATTTT. This rearrangement joins TRBV30 to TRBJ1-3; unclear D gene. Germline values: CDR1 GTSNPN, CDR2 SVGIG (reference sequence). The ends were cut back, 2 bases at V and 3 bases at J, with 8 bases in the middle. The CDR3 loop spans 13 amino acids. The entire variable domain, with the rest obtained from reference TRBV30 and TRBJ1-3, is as follows: SQTIHQWPATLVQPVGSPLSLECTVEGTSNPNLYWYRQAAGRGLQLLFYSVGIGQISSEVPQNLSASRPQDRQFILSSKKLLLSDSGFYLCAWSWGDGNTIYFGEGSWLTVV.

This chain joins TRBV5-4 and TRBJ1-2, with TRBD1 identical over 7 bases. CDR1 SGHNT and CDR2 YYREEE come from the germline V gene (reference sequence). J was trimmed by 1 base and V by 4 bases; bases with no gene match: 7. The CDR3 totals 15 residues. CDR3 residues: CASSTKGALNYGYTF. DNA of the CDR3: TGTGCCAGCAGCACTAAGGGGGCGCTTAACTATGGCTACACCTTC.

This chain links TRBV3-1 (or the pseudogene TRBV3-2) with TRBJ2-7, with TRBD1 matching over 10 bases. V dropped 4 bases and J dropped 0; count of bases not matched to a gene: 6. This CDR3 is built from 16 residues. CDR1 and CDR2 from the germline V gene are LGHDT and YNNKEL (reference sequence). The DNA for the CDR3 is TGTGCCAGCAGCCGGCGTGGGACAGGGGTCTCCTACGAGCAGTACTTC. Protein: CASSRRGTGVSYEQYF.

The rearrangement joins TRBV5-4 to TRBJ2-5, with 9 nucleotides matching TRBD2. J was trimmed by 1 base and V by 4 bases; bases with no gene match: 2. This CDR3 comprises 14 residues. The germline V gene encodes CDR1 SGHNT and CDR2 YYREEE (reference sequence). CDR3 loop: CASSLGLAQETQYF. The CDR3 region has the DNA TGTGCCAGCAGCCTGGGACTAGCCCAAGAGACCCAGTACTTC.

The chain employs TRBV15 and TRBJ1-3; possible D gene TRBD1, 5 bases. The CDR3 totals 16 residues. V was pared by 0 bases and J by 2 bases, with 11 bases between. Germline CDR1 reads LNHNV; CDR2 reads YYDKDF (reference sequence). The CDR3 DNA reads TGTGCCACCAGCAGAGATATGGGGGGTGCTGGAAACACCATATATTTT. This codes for CATSRDMGGAGNTIYF.

This clone was observed a handful of times. This chain uses TRBV7-9 with TRBJ2-5; 10 bases match TRBD2. The CDR3 spans 17 residues. V lost 5 bases, J lost 1 base, and 10 bases stayed unmatched. Germline CDR1 SEHNR, CDR2 FQNEAQ (reference sequence). The DNA of the CDR3 is TGTGCCAGCAGCCCGGGCTTTAGCGGGGGGATCCAAGAGACCCAGTACTTC. This sequence encodes CASSPGFSGGIQETQYF.

V gene TRBV4-1 combines with J gene TRBJ2-7, with D unclear. Per germline, CDR1 MGHRA and CDR2 YSYEKL. Trimming pared 0 bases from V and 2 bases from J, leaving 17 bases between. CDR3 length equals 17 residues. CDR3 sequence (DNA): TGCGCCAGCAGCCAAGATCTTAGAACCTATTCACCCTACGAGCAGTACTTC. Encoded protein: CASSQDLRTYSPYEQYF.

This rearrangement joins TRBV28 to TRBJ2-3, with 11 bases aligning to TRBD2. Germline lookup yields CDR1 MDHEN and CDR2 SYDVKM. The CDR3 sequence is 16 residues long. J was trimmed by 8 bases and V by 2 bases; bases with no gene match: 9. For the CDR3, the DNA is TGTGCCAGCAGTTTAGGGCTAGCGGGAGGCGTCGGTACGCAGTATTTT. Translated: CASSLGLAGGVGTQYF.

This chain joins TRBV18 and TRBJ2-3, with 9 bases lining up with TRBD2. This CDR3 is built from 15 residues. The J segment lost 1 base and the V segment lost 3 bases, leaving 2 bases of the junction unmatched. The germline V gene has CDR1 KGHSH and CDR2 LQKENI. The CDR3 bases are TGTGCCAGCTCACCTAGCGGGGGCCGCACAGATACGCAGTATTTT. This sequence encodes CASSPSGGRTDTQYF. The entire variable domain, with the rest obtained from reference TRBV18 and TRBJ2-3, is as follows: NAGVMQNPRHLVRRRGQEARLRCSPMKGHSHVYWYRQLPEEGLKFMVYLQKENIIDESGMPKERFSAEFPKEGPSILRIQQVVRGDSAAYFCASSPSGGRTDTQYFGPGTRLTVL.

The V call is TRBV27, the J call TRBJ2-5; 13 nucleotides line up with TRBD2. CDR1 is MNHEY and CDR2 is SMNVEV in the germline V gene (reference sequence). This CDR3 is 16 amino acids long. Trimming cost V 5 bases and J 4 bases; bases outside gene matches: 7. The CDR3 sequence is CASSRTSGRAAETQYF. The DNA for the CDR3 is TGTGCCAGCAGTAGAACTAGCGGGAGGGCCGCAGAGACCCAGTACTTC.

This rearrangement joins TRBV2 to TRBJ2-7, with 7 bases identical to TRBD2. V shed 8 bases and J 2 bases; nucleotides not matched to a gene: 3. This CDR3 has 12 residues. CDR1 is SNHLY, CDR2 FYNNEI, per germline. CDR3 amino acids: CASGRGAYEQYV. CDR3 bases: TGTGCCAGCGGTCGGGGGGCCTACGAGCAGTACGTC.

This clone was observed a few times. The gene calls are TRBV3-1 (or the pseudogene TRBV3-2) and TRBJ1-1, with TRBD1 as a possible D gene (5 bases). Germline CDR1 reads LGHDT; CDR2 reads YNNKEL (reference sequence). Trimming took 1 base from V and 4 from J, leaving 10 bases between them. The length of the CDR3 is 14 residues. The CDR3 region has the DNA TGTGCCAGCAGCCAAGCTCAGACAGCCACTGAAGCTTTCTTT. Protein product: CASSQAQTATEAFF.